The 19 T cell receptor beta chains presented below share a single source sample, sequenced in a study of identical twins. TCRdb used MiXCR to reprocess the 5' RACE reads, holding one entry per CDR3 protein. The data contain around 680,000 distinct CDR3 sequences, 8.6% of them seen just once; the ten biggest clones take up approximately 0.96%. The same sample was also studied in work on yellow fever vaccine responses in identical twins.

The sample comprised PBMCs. The source is a woman in her late teens or twenties in good health.

The DNA for the CDR3 is TGTGCCACTGTGAAAGGGGACAGGGAGCAGTTCTTC. Protein: CATVKGDREQFF. V usage is TRBV28 and J usage is TRBJ2-1; 8 bases agree with TRBD1. After removal of 10 bases from V and 10 bases from J, the junction contained 9 bases not matched to a gene. Germline V gene sequence: CDR1 MDHEN, CDR2 SYDVKM. The length of the CDR3 is 12 residues.

This clonotype was counted many times. V usage is TRBV7-2 and J usage is TRBJ2-3; D may match TRBD1 or TRBD2 (5 bases each). CDR1 is SGHTA and CDR2 is FQGNSA in the germline V gene. This CDR3 spans 15 amino acids. With 1 base removed from V and 0 bases from J, the gap between germline ends came to 8 bases. The CDR3: CASSLVGPSTDTQYF. In DNA, the CDR3 is TGTGCCAGCAGCTTAGTGGGACCTAGCACAGATACGCAGTATTTT.

This sequence joins TRBV6-5 and TRBJ2-2, with D perhaps matching TRBD2 (6 bases). Germline V gene sequence: CDR1 MNHEY, CDR2 SVGAGI. V was clipped by 3 bases and J by 2 bases, with 13 bases between them. CDR3 length equals 16 residues. In nucleotides, the CDR3 is TGTGCCAGCAGTTATTTCCGAGGGACTAACACCGGGGAGCTGTTTTTT. This gives the protein CASSYFRGTNTGELFF.

This clonotype occurred a few times. The chain couples TRBV20-1 to TRBJ2-1; D call uncertain. The V gene lost 0 bases and the J gene lost 4 bases, with 16 bases spanning the gap. From germline, CDR1 is DFQATT and CDR2 SNEGSKA (reference sequence). The CDR3 spans 16 residues. DNA for the CDR3: TGCAGTGCTAGAGATGTCGACCGCGAAAGTTACAATGAGCAGTTCTTC. The encoded protein is CSARDVDRESYNEQFF.

V gene TRBV7-3 combines with J gene TRBJ2-2; possibly TRBD2 for D (5 bases). The V gene lost 5 bases and the J gene lost 4 bases, with 17 bases spanning the gap. The germline V gene has CDR1 SGHTA and CDR2 FQGTGA. This CDR3 contains 16 residues. CDR3 in amino acids: CASSPPSGVSTGELFF. CDR3 bases: TGTGCCAGCAGCCCCCCCAGCGGCGTGTCCACCGGGGAGCTGTTTTTT.

This clonotype was picked up many times. The CDR3 spells CASSQKQGVGEQYF. DNA of the CDR3: TGTGCCAGCAGCCAAAAACAGGGAGTGGGCGAGCAGTACTTC. The chain carries TRBV14 and TRBJ2-7; maybe TRBD1 (6 bases). The V gene lost 2 bases and the J gene lost 6 bases, with 14 bases spanning the gap. Germline V CDR1 and CDR2: SGHDN, FVKESK. This CDR3 spans 14 amino acids. The whole variable domain, filled in from reference TRBV14 and TRBJ2-7, reads EAGVTQFPSHSVIEKGQTVTLRCDPISGHDNLYWYRRVMGKEIKFLLHFVKESKQDESGMPNNRFLAERTGGTYSTLKVQPAELEDSGVYFCASSQKQGVGEQYFGPGTRLTVT.

This clonotype was seen more than once but under ten times. The genes are TRBV29-1 and TRBJ1-3; D ambiguous. V dropped 5 bases and J dropped 8 bases, with 10 bases sitting between them. CDR3 length: 11 amino acids. Germline V gene data show CDR1 as SQVTM and CDR2 as ANQGSEA. DNA for the CDR3: TGCAGCGTTCTGGGTATGGACACCATATATTTT. It is translated as CSVLGMDTIYF.

This chain links TRBV7-6 with TRBJ2-7, with TRBD2 matching over 7 bases. This CDR3 region has 13 residues. From germline, CDR1 is SGHVS and CDR2 FNYEAQ. The V gene end was trimmed by 3 bases and the J gene end by 6 bases; junction bases not matched to a gene: 5. DNA of the CDR3: TGTGCCAGCAGCTTCGGGGGGATAATCGAGCAGTACTTC. Amino acid sequence: CASSFGGIIEQYF.

Worth noting for this clonotype: Just one base apart from a much larger clone, this may be a read error. This chain's CDR3 is CATRRDNLETQNF. The DNA of the CDR3 is TGTGCCACCAGGAGGGACAATTTGGAGACCCAGAACTTC. The J gene is TRBJ2-5, the V gene TRBV24-1; tentative D call: TRBD1 (6 bases). The CDR3 sequence is 13 residues long. Germline CDR1 reads KGHDR; CDR2 reads SFDVKD.

This clonotype was picked up many times. The rearrangement joins TRBV7-9 to TRBJ2-2; no clear D gene. Germline lookup yields CDR1 SEHNR and CDR2 FQNEAQ (reference sequence). The CDR3 spans 14 residues. The V gene lost 5 bases and the J gene lost 1 base, with 8 bases spanning the gap. The CDR3 bases are TGTGCCAGCAGCCCAACAGTGAACACCGGGGAGCTGTTTTTT. Translating it yields CASSPTVNTGELFF.

This clonotype was seen a few times. The chain joins TRBV29-1 to TRBJ2-7, with D perhaps given as TRBD1 or TRBD2 (5 bases each). The CDR3 extends over 12 amino acids. Deletions cut 3 bases from V and 6 bases from J, with 12 bases between. Germline V gene sequence: CDR1 SQVTM, CDR2 ANQGSEA. The CDR3 spells CSVDGSGGEQYF. As DNA, the CDR3 is TGCAGCGTTGATGGTAGTGGGGGCGAGCAGTACTTC.

This clonotype was counted between two and nine times. The gene calls are TRBV20-1 and TRBJ1-1; D remains ambiguous. Germline V gene sequence: CDR1 DFQATT, CDR2 SNEGSKA (reference sequence). The CDR3 contains 13 residues. With 0 bases removed from V and 8 bases from J, the gap between germline ends came to 13 bases. CDR3 nucleotides: TGCAGTGCTAGAGATCGTAACTTAGGAGAAGCTTTCTTT. Translation: CSARDRNLGEAFF.

This clonotype was seen only a few times. The V gene is TRBV2, the J gene TRBJ2-7; 9 bases fit TRBD1. J was trimmed by 3 bases and V by 6 bases; bases with no gene match: 3. There are 13 residues in the CDR3. Looked up from germline, CDR1 is SNHLY and CDR2 is FYNNEI. The CDR3 here is CASRSDRGYEQYF. Written as DNA, the CDR3 is TGTGCCAGCAGATCGGACAGGGGCTACGAGCAGTACTTC.

This clonotype was recorded a few times. This chain connects TRBV7-9 to TRBJ2-7; D call uncertain. The length of the CDR3 is 13 residues. V was shortened by 5 bases and J by 7 bases, with 15 bases between the two germline ends. Germline V lookup: CDR1 SEHNR, CDR2 FQNEAQ (reference sequence). This CDR3 reads CASSEQTSGEQYF. For the CDR3, the DNA is TGTGCCAGCAGCGAGCAGACGAGTGGGGAGCAGTACTTC.

The chain carries TRBV6-5 and TRBJ2-7, with 8 bases fitting TRBD2. J gave up 5 bases and V 4 bases, and 7 bases lay outside the gene matches. The germline V gene encodes CDR1 MNHEY and CDR2 SVGAGI. CDR3 length: 14 amino acids. CDR3 sequence reads: CASSSPGLGDEQYF. CDR3 in DNA: TGTGCCAGCAGTTCCCCGGGACTAGGCGACGAGCAGTACTTC.

This clonotype came up a few times. The J gene is TRBJ2-7, the V gene TRBV5-1; D remains ambiguous. Trimming took 0 bases from V and 8 from J, leaving 9 bases between them. The CDR3 runs to 12 residues. Germline assignment: CDR1 SGHRS and CDR2 YFSETQ. CDR3 residues: CASSLDAYQQYF. The CDR3 nucleotides are TGCGCCAGCAGCTTGGACGCGTACCAGCAGTACTTC.

This clonotype was recorded at least ten times. This chain links TRBV20-1 with TRBJ2-3; 9 bases agree with TRBD2. CDR3 length: 16 residues. Germline V gene sequence: CDR1 DFQATT, CDR2 SNEGSKA (reference sequence). The ends lost 6 bases at V and 0 bases at J; junction bases unmatched: 10. CDR3 nucleotide sequence: TGCAGTGCCACCATTCCTGCGGGAGGGAGCACAGATACGCAGTATTTT. This codes for CSATIPAGGSTDTQYF.

The CDR3 sequence is CASINWRTGGYNEQFF. In DNA form, the CDR3 reads TGTGCCAGCATCAACTGGAGGACAGGGGGCTACAATGAGCAGTTCTTC. V usage is TRBV6-2 or TRBV6-3 and J usage is TRBJ2-1; 10 nucleotides agree with TRBD1. This CDR3 contains 16 residues. With 7 bases clipped from V and 3 bases from J, the junction kept 9 bases outside the gene matches. Germline V gives CDR1 MNHEY, CDR2 SVGEGT.

This clonotype was seen many times. V is TRBV4-3 and J is TRBJ2-2; tentative D call: TRBD1 (5 bases). V shed 2 bases and J shed 5 bases, with 9 bases lying between them. This CDR3 is 14 amino acids long. The germline gives CDR1 LGHNA, CDR2 YSLEER. The CDR3 here is CASSQIRGTGELFF. The CDR3 DNA follows: TGCGCCAGCAGCCAAATAAGGGGTACCGGGGAGCTGTTTTTT.